The clone carrying this T cell receptor beta chain is a singleton in its sample. The target antigen is unknown. Naive CD8 cells lacked CD45RO, underwent positive selection for CCR7 and left out terminally differentiated effector memory CD45RA+ cells. The sample belongs to a study of shared clonotypes between healthy human individuals. As for the study in general: Each donor contributed plates that comprised three CD4 naive, three CD4 memory, two CD8 naive and one CD8 memory.

Using immunoSEQ multiplex PCR, the repertoire was profiled, and TCRdb retains in-frame clones only, with some absent. The sample consists of around 2,000,000 clones, about 95% of them appearing once. Study conclusions and caveats: Clonotypes not shared had lower generation probabilities than those common to all four donors. The study generally estimated greater richness for naive than memory subsets.

V gave up 3 bases and J gave up 1 base, with 7 bases separating them. The CDR3 covers 14 residues. Germline V gene lookup returns CDR1 MDHEN and CDR2 SYDVKM. This chain joins TRBV28 and TRBJ1-5, with D hard to call. The clonotype was recovered from a man aged 18 to 30 in good health. Sequencing was performed on naive CD8+ T cells sorted from blood. The CDR3 sequence: CASSFMVSNQPQHF. The DNA of the CDR3 is TGTGCCAGCAGTTTCATGGTGAGCAATCAGCCCCAGCATTTT.